These 5 T cell receptor beta chains were sequenced from one sample in a study of blood T cell repertoires in COVID-19. Assay used: immunoSEQ multiplex PCR; TCRdb lists only in-frame clones, some missing. The table includes around 19,000 clones, approximately 90% detected once. Sequenced: peripheral blood. These receptors originate from a human donor in a cohort sampled during active COVID-19. The donor label of this sample is uncertain.

The gene calls are TRBV6-6 and TRBJ1-4; D unresolved. In germline, CDR1 is MNHNY, CDR2 SVGAGI (reference sequence). V dropped 0 bases and J dropped 0 bases, with 5 bases sitting between them. This CDR3 has 15 amino acids. The CDR3, as DNA: TGTGCCAGCAGTTACTCCCCTGCAACTAATGAAAAACTGTTTTTT. Translated, it gives CASSYSPATNEKLFF.

The chain is built from TRBV27 and TRBJ2-6, with D possibly matching TRBD2 (5 bases). Germline CDR1 is MNHEY and CDR2 is SMNVEV (reference sequence). The CDR3 sequence is 15 residues long. Trimming stripped 2 bases from V and 4 bases from J, with 9 bases between. The DNA for the CDR3 is TGTGCCAGCAGTTTAGAGGGAACCGGGGCCAACGTCCTGACTTTC. Its translation is CASSLEGTGANVLTF. The variable domain in full, completed from reference TRBV27 and TRBJ2-6, reads EAQVTQNPRYLITVTGKKLTVTCSQNMNHEYMSWYRQDPGLGLRQIYYSMNVEVTDKGDVPEGYKVSRKEKRNFPLILESPSPNQTSLYFCASSLEGTGANVLTFGAGSRLTVL.

The rearrangement links TRBV5-4 to TRBJ2-1, with 9 bases aligning to TRBD2. Per the germline V gene, CDR1 is SGHNT and CDR2 is YYREEE (reference sequence). Unmatched junction bases numbered 6, after V lost 0 bases and J lost 2 bases. The CDR3 covers 17 residues. The CDR3: CASSLGGTSLTYNEQFF. Written as DNA, the CDR3 is TGTGCCAGCAGCTTGGGAGGGACTAGCCTTACCTACAATGAGCAGTTCTTC. Variable domain in full (rest from reference TRBV5-4 and TRBJ2-1): ETGVTQSPTHLIKTRGQQVTLRCSSQSGHNTVSWYQQALGQGPQFIFQYYREEENGRGNFPPRFSGLQFPNYSSELNVNALELDDSALYLCASSLGGTSLTYNEQFFGPGTRLTVL.

The chain employs TRBV20-1 and TRBJ1-4; D might be TRBD1 (5 bases). The CDR3 sequence is 11 residues long. Germline values: CDR1 DFQATT, CDR2 SNEGSKA (reference sequence). Trimming removed 3 bases from V and 7 bases from J, with 6 bases in between. As DNA, the CDR3 is TGCAGTGCTAGCGGGGGTGAAAAACTGTTTTTT. Translating gives CSASGGEKLFF.

The V gene is TRBV6-6, the J gene TRBJ1-2, with TRBD1 matching 7 bases. The V gene end was trimmed by 5 bases and the J gene end by 6 bases; junction bases not matched to a gene: 3. Germline V gene lookup returns CDR1 MNHNY and CDR2 SVGAGI (reference sequence). This CDR3 has 12 amino acids. The DNA of the CDR3 is TGTGCCAGCAGTAAGACAGGGCATGGCTACACCTTC. Translated, it gives CASSKTGHGYTF.